This T cell receptor beta chain emerged from a study of blood T cell repertoires in COVID-19. About the study: Donors in the United States, Italy and Spain gave samples during acute or convalescent COVID-19. PBMCs, B-cell-depleted T cells, or T cells were the source of the cDNA or gDNA that made up the material.

Per the original methods: Amplification of reference gene primers provided the estimated nucleated cell counts. Using immunoSEQ multiplex PCR, the repertoire was profiled, and TCRdb retains in-frame clones only, with some absent. That table furnishes V, J and clone size, whereas the DNA furnished D and trimming. The sample holds around 100,000 clones; around nine tenths are singletons and the top ten take under 20%. The V gene lost 1 base and the J gene lost 8 bases, with 3 bases spanning the gap. The CDR3 runs 11 residues. Germline values: CDR1 SGHAT, CDR2 FQNNGV. The specimen sequenced was peripheral blood. This clonotype was obtained from an elderly woman in a cohort sampled during active COVID-19. The V gene is TRBV11-2, the J gene TRBJ2-1; the D is unclear. The CDR3 nucleotides read TGTGCCAGCAGCTTAGTCGATGAGCAGTTCTTC. The encoded protein is CASSLVDEQFF.